The 7 T cell receptor beta chains in this list originate from one sample, sequenced in a study of OX40 agonist ivuxolimab in advanced cancers. Using immunoSEQ multiplex PCR, the repertoire was profiled, and TCRdb retains in-frame clones only, with some absent. This repertoire shows over 70,000 clones, more than 80% found once; its top ten account for approximately 11%. This material consisted of CD4+ or CD8+ T cells sorted from blood, taken in a trial of the OX40 agonist ivuxolimab. All receptors come from an adult with an advanced solid tumor such as melanoma, head and neck, liver or kidney cancer.

The CDR3 loop is CASSLDLAIEQYF. CDR3 DNA: TGTGCCAGCAGCTTAGACCTAGCGATCGAGCAGTACTTC. The chain is built from TRBV7-9 and TRBJ2-7, with D possibly matching TRBD2 (6 bases). Germline assignment: CDR1 SEHNR and CDR2 FQNEAQ (reference sequence). The germline V and J ends were trimmed by 1 base and 6 bases, with 10 bases remaining between them. The CDR3 totals 13 residues. Using reference TRBV7-9 and TRBJ2-7 for the parts outside the CDR3, the full variable domain is DTGVSQNPRHKITKRGQNVTFRCDPISEHNRLYWYRQTLGQGPEFLTYFQNEAQLEKSRLLSDRFSAERPKGSFSTLEIQRTEQGDSAMYLCASSLDLAIEQYFGPGTRLTVT.

This sequence joins TRBV5-1 and TRBJ2-2, with 9 positions matching TRBD1. The V and J ends lost 6 bases and 3 bases, in that order; junction bases with no gene match: 6. This CDR3 has 15 residues. The germline CDR1 and CDR2 sequences are SGHRS and YFSETQ. CDR3 DNA: TGCGCCAGCACCTCCGGGACAGGGCACACCGGGGAGCTGTTTTTT. The encoded protein is CASTSGTGHTGELFF. The variable domain in full, completed from reference TRBV5-1 and TRBJ2-2, reads KAGVTQTPRYLIKTRGQQVTLSCSPISGHRSVSWYQQTPGQGLQFLFEYFSETQRNKGNFPGRFSGRQFSNSRSEMNVSTLELGDSALYLCASTSGTGHTGELFFGEGSRLTVL.

This clone was seen just once. V and J are TRBV6-6 and TRBJ2-5; no definite D call. The germline CDR1 and CDR2 sequences are MNHNY and SVGAGI (reference sequence). V was trimmed by 0 bases and J by 5 bases, leaving 7 bases between them. The CDR3 has 13 residues. The CDR3: CASSYSVVETQYF. DNA of the CDR3: TGTGCCAGCAGTTACTCGGTGGTGGAGACCCAGTACTTC.

The gene calls are TRBV2 and TRBJ2-1; TRBD2 aligns across 14 bases. V lost 6 bases, J lost 5 bases, and 0 bases stayed unmatched. CDR1 is SNHLY and CDR2 is FYNNEI in the germline V gene. The CDR3 totals 14 residues. CDR3 amino acids: CASRTSGGDNEQFF. CDR3 DNA: TGTGCCAGCAGGACTAGCGGGGGGGACAATGAGCAGTTCTTC.

This chain joins TRBV11-2 and TRBJ2-5; 9 bases are a match to TRBD1. Losses at the gene ends were 5 bases for V and 5 bases for J; bases not matched to a gene: 6. Germline CDR1 SGHAT, CDR2 FQNNGV. This CDR3 is 14 amino acids long. The CDR3: CASSLTGGDETQYF. CDR3 coding DNA: TGTGCCAGCAGCCTCACAGGGGGCGATGAGACCCAGTACTTC.

The gene calls are TRBV30 and TRBJ2-7, with 7 bases lining up with TRBD1. The CDR3 is 13 residues long. CDR1 and CDR2 (germline): GTSNPN, SVGIG (reference sequence). The V gene end was trimmed by 3 bases and the J gene end by 2 bases; junction bases not matched to a gene: 4. Written as DNA, the CDR3 is TGTGCCTGGAGCGCCGACAGGGCCTACGAGCAGTACTTC. It encodes CAWSADRAYEQYF.

This clone was seen just once. The genes are TRBV9 and TRBJ2-3; 12 nucleotides line up with TRBD2. The CDR3 is 18 amino acids. Germline CDR1 is SGDLS and CDR2 is YYNGEE. V gave up 3 bases and J gave up 4 bases; unmatched junction bases: 12. CDR3 bases: TGTGCCAGCAGCGATACTAGCGGGGGGCGAGAGGCCCCAGATACGCAGTATTTT. Its protein is CASSDTSGGREAPDTQYF.